This is a list of T cell receptor beta chains from one sample in a study of cytomegalovirus exposure and HLA in healthy donors. Repertoires were generated with immunoSEQ multiplex PCR, while TCRdb's copy carries only in-frame clones and drops some. Here the sample spans some 100,000 clones, around 75% being singletons. The sequenced material came from PBMCs. All receptors derive from a woman younger than 35 in good health and CMV-seropositive. Each CDR3 is given with its conserved first and last residue. Each record gives: CDR3 protein, CDR3 DNA, J gene, clone size, V gene, D gene. The D gene is left open where the match is weak. Some rows mark clone size as missing; the rest say once, few, many or name a class of expanded clone.

CASSTIQGPKIGTEAFF | TGTGCCAGCAGTACTATACAGGGTCCTAAAATAGGCACTGAAGCTTTCTTT | TRBJ1-1 | . | TRBV2 | .
CASSDGASGTETQYF | TGTGCCAGCAGTGATGGGGCTAGCGGGACGGAGACCCAGTACTTC | TRBJ2-5 | . | TRBV25-1 | TRBD2
CASSDSAGGSDTQYF | TGTGCCAGCAGTGATTCTGCGGGAGGATCAGATACGCAGTATTTT | TRBJ2-3 | . | TRBV6-4 | TRBD2
CASSDGTSGLDEQFF | TGTGCCAGCAGTGACGGGACTAGCGGGCTCGATGAGCAGTTCTTC | TRBJ2-1 | . | TRBV6-4 | TRBD2
CASSVVGTGALGTEAFF | TGTGCCAGCAGCGTAGTTGGGACAGGGGCGCTTGGCACTGAAGCTTTCTTT | TRBJ1-1 | . | TRBV9 | TRBD1
CASSQTGTANTEAFF | TGTGCCAGCAGCCAAACAGGGACAGCGAACACTGAAGCTTTCTTT | TRBJ1-1 | . | TRBV16 | TRBD1
CAISESIGRSGNEQFF | TGTGCCATCAGTGAGTCGATCGGACGTAGCGGTAATGAGCAGTTCTTC | TRBJ2-1 | . | TRBV10-3 | .
CASSLAGDYTF | TGTGCCAGCAGCTTAGCGGGGGACTACACCTTC | TRBJ1-2 | . | TRBV11-2 | .
CASRASSNYGYTF | TGTGCCAGCAGAGCTTCTTCCAACTATGGCTACACCTTC | TRBJ1-2 | . | TRBV28 | .
CASSSDREGYGYTF | TGTGCCAGCAGTAGTGACAGGGAAGGCTATGGCTACACCTTC | TRBJ1-2 | . | TRBV27 | TRBD1
CASSNGGLADSYEQYF | TGTGCCAGCAGCAATGGGGGACTAGCGGACTCCTACGAGCAGTACTTC | TRBJ2-7 | few | TRBV21-1 | .
CASSQTGLTYEQYF | TGTGCCAGTAGCCAAACGGGACTAACCTACGAGCAGTACTTC | TRBJ2-7 | . | TRBV19 | TRBD2
CASSEFRAFNEKLFF | TGTGCCAGCAGTGAATTCAGGGCCTTTAATGAAAAACTGTTTTTT | TRBJ1-4 | . | TRBV25-1 | .
CASSDRLNEKLFF | TGCGCCAGCAGCGACAGGCTGAATGAAAAACTGTTTTTT | TRBJ1-4 | . | TRBV4-3 | .
CASSRDRDGRNTEAFF | TGTGCCAGCAGCCGGGACAGGGATGGTAGGAACACTGAAGCTTTCTTT | TRBJ1-1 | few | TRBV2 | TRBD1
CSADQTGSLYNEQFF | TGCAGCGCCGACCAGACAGGGTCCCTCTACAATGAGCAGTTCTTC | TRBJ2-1 | once | TRBV29-1 | TRBD1
CASSPMGGAGELFF | TGTGCCAGCAGCCCCATGGGGGGGGCCGGGGAGCTGTTTTTT | TRBJ2-2 | few | TRBV7-3 | TRBD2
CSSSLAAPEQYF | TGTTCCAGCAGCTTAGCTGCGCCCGAGCAGTACTTC | TRBJ2-7 | . | TRBV7-9 | .
CASSGEGSQETQYF | TGTGCCAGCAGTGGAGAGGGATCCCAAGAGACCCAGTACTTC | TRBJ2-5 | . | TRBV9 | .
CASSQQGYEQYF | TGTGCCAGCAGCCAGCAGGGTTACGAGCAGTACTTC | TRBJ2-7 | . | TRBV14 | .